This T cell receptor (beta chain) was profiled in a study of beta chain features in type 1 diabetes. Central memory, naive, regulatory and stem cell-like memory CD4+ cells were sorted by CD45RO/CCR7/CD25/CD127/CD95/CD27. V was clipped by 5 bases and J by 7 bases, with 9 bases between them. This CDR3 is 12 amino acids long. Looked up from germline, CDR1 is LGHNT and CDR2 is FRNRAP. The study, taken as a whole, reports: More deletions and fewer insertions at VDJ junctions were found in patients with type 1 diabetes. Significant though moderate, a shortening of TCRB CDR3s appeared in all four CD4+ subsets of Type 1 diabetes patients.

A word on this clone: What it binds is not known.

The whole isolated RNA underwent reverse transcription, so sequencing captured expressed TCRB transcripts. Method: immunoSEQ multiplex PCR; TCRdb's copy keeps in-frame clones and lacks some. The sample includes roughly 450,000 clones, 11% to 15% of them seen just once. This TCR derives from a man aged 30 to 45 in good health. The sequencing sample was made of naive CD4+ T cells from blood. This rearrangement joins TRBV12-5 to TRBJ2-1; D is ambiguous. In nucleotides, the CDR3 is TGTGCTAGTGGTAAAACAAGTAATGAGCAGTTCTTC. Its protein product is CASGKTSNEQFF.